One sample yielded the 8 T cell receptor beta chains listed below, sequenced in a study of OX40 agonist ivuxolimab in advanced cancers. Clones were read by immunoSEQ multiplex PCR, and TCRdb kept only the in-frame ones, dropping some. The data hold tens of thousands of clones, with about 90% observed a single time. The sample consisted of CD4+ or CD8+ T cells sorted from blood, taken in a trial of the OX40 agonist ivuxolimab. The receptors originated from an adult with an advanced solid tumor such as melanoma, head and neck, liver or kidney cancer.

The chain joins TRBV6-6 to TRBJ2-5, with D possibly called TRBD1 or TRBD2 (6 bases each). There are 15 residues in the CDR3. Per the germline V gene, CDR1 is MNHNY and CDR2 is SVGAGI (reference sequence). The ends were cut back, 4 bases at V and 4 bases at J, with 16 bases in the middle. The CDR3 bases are TGTGCCAGCAGTTCGCGGGACACTGGTACAGAGACCCAGTACTTC. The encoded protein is CASSSRDTGTETQYF.

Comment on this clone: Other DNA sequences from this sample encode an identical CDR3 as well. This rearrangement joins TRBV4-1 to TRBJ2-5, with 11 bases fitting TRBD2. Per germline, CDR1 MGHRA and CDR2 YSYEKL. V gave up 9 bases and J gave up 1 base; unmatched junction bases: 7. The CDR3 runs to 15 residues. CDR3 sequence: CASRGLAGGQETQYF. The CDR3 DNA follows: TGCGCCAGTCGGGGGCTAGCGGGGGGCCAAGAGACCCAGTACTTC.

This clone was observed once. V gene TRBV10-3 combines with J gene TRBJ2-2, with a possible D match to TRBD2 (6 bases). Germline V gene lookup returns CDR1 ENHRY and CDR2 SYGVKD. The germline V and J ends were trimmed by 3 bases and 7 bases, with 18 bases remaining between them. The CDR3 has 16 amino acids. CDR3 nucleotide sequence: TGTGCCATCAGTGACCCTGGACGGAGGAGGGGCGGGGAGCTGTTTTTT. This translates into CAISDPGRRRGGELFF.

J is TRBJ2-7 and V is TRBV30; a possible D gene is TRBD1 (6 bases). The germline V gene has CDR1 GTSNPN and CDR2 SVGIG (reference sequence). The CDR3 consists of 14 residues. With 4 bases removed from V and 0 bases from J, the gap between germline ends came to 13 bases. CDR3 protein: CAWTLTGSSYEQYF. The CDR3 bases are TGTGCCTGGACCCTGACAGGTAGCTCCTACGAGCAGTACTTC.

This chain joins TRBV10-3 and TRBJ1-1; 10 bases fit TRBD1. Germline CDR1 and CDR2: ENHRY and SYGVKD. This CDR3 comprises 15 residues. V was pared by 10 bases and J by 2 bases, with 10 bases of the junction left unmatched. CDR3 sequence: CATRTGGSENTEAFF. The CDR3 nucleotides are TGTGCCACCCGGACAGGGGGGAGCGAAAACACTGAAGCTTTCTTT.

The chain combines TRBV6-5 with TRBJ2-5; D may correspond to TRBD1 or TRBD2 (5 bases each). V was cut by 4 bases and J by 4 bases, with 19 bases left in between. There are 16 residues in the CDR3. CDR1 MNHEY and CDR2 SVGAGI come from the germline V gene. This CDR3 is CASSWGRTRTGETQYF. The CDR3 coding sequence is TGTGCCAGCAGTTGGGGACGAACTCGAACGGGAGAGACCCAGTACTTC.

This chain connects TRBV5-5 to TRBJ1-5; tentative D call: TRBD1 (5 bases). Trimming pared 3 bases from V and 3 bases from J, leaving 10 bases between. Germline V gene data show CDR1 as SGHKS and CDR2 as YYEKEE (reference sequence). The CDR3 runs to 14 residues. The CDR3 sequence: CASSSGRINQPQHF. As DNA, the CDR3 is TGTGCCAGCAGCTCGGGACGGATCAATCAGCCCCAGCATTTT.

The CDR3 bases are TGTGCCAGCAGCCCCCCGTTTCGGGCCGGGGAGCTGTTTTTT. It codes for CASSPPFRAGELFF. This chain connects TRBV28 to TRBJ2-2; D gene ambiguous. The V gene lost 6 bases and the J gene lost 6 bases, with 14 bases spanning the gap. The CDR3 runs to 14 residues. CDR1 and CDR2 (germline): MDHEN, SYDVKM. Filled out from reference TRBV28 and TRBJ2-2, the complete variable domain reads DVKVTQSSRYLVKRTGEKVFLECVQDMDHENMFWYRQDPGLGLRLIYFSYDVKMKEKGDIPEGYSVSREKKERFSLILESASTNQTSMYLCASSPPFRAGELFFGEGSRLTVL.